Listed below are T cell receptor beta chains from one sample, sequenced in a study of blood T cell repertoires in COVID-19. Some clones are missing from TCRdb's copy, which holds only in-frame ones; the method was immunoSEQ multiplex PCR. The sample lists 270,000 or so clones, 80% to 85% seen once, with approximately 3.6% in the top ten. Sequenced: PBMCs or T cells enriched from blood (not recorded which). Receptors were obtained from a man aged 45-65 years who had recovered from COVID-19. Each CDR3 is given with its conserved first and last residue. A D gene is named only where the DNA matches it firmly. Only some rows state a clone size, as once, few, many or a class for expanded clones.

D gene	clone size	V gene	J gene	CDR3 protein	CDR3 DNA
-	-	TRBV28	TRBJ2-7	CASSLINYEQYF	TGTGCCAGCAGTTTAATAAACTACGAGCAGTACTTC
TRBD1	-	TRBV3-1/TRBV3-2	TRBJ1-1	CASSHTGGGGEAFF	TGTGCCAGCAGCCACACAGGGGGCGGAGGAGAAGCTTTCTTT
-	-	TRBV6-5	TRBJ2-1	CASSLYAYNEQFF	TGTGCCAGCAGCCTGTATGCCTACAATGAGCAGTTCTTC
TRBD1	-	TRBV13	TRBJ1-5	CASSRSRDRVDQPQHF	TGTGCCAGCAGCCGATCCCGGGACAGGGTGGATCAGCCCCAGCATTTT
TRBD1	-	TRBV27	TRBJ2-3	CASRTGSGDTQYF	TGTGCCAGCAGGACAGGGTCGGGCGATACGCAGTATTTT
TRBD1	-	TRBV5-1	TRBJ2-1	CASSPGTGDNEQFF	TGCGCCAGCAGCCCCGGGACAGGGGACAATGAGCAGTTCTTC
TRBD1	few	TRBV28	TRBJ1-5	CASSSPGQGRSNQPQHF	TGTGCCAGCAGTTCCCCGGGACAGGGGAGAAGCAATCAGCCCCAGCATTTT
-	-	TRBV9	TRBJ2-5	CASSPGPSVRETQYF	TGTGCCAGCAGCCCGGGACCTAGCGTCCGGGAGACCCAGTACTTC
-	once	TRBV7-2	TRBJ2-7	CASSLDPADSYEQYF	TGTGCCAGCAGCTTAGACCCAGCGGACTCCTACGAGCAGTACTTC
-	-	TRBV5-5	TRBJ1-5	CASSFRPGGQPQHF	TGTGCCAGCAGCTTTCGCCCGGGAGGTCAGCCCCAGCATTTT
TRBD1	-	TRBV28	TRBJ2-7	CASRNRGRTYEQYF	TGTGCCAGCAGGAACAGGGGGAGGACCTACGAGCAGTACTTC
TRBD1	-	TRBV11-2	TRBJ2-7	CASSLGQGDEQYF	TGTGCCAGCAGCTTAGGACAGGGTGACGAGCAGTACTTC
-	-	TRBV5-8	TRBJ2-3	CASSLVVGSGTDTQYF	TGTGCCAGCAGCTTGGTAGTAGGGAGTGGCACAGATACGCAGTATTTT
TRBD1	few	TRBV7-7	TRBJ2-2	CASSTLGGQGNTGELFF	TGTGCTAGCAGCACTCTTGGGGGACAGGGGAACACCGGGGAGCTGTTTTTT
-	once	TRBV10-2	TRBJ2-3	CASSPTAFANTQYF	TGCGCCAGCAGCCCAACAGCTTTCGCGAATACGCAGTATTTT
TRBD1	-	TRBV6-6	TRBJ1-6	CASSLGQGSSNSPLHF	TGTGCCAGCAGTCTGGGACAGGGGAGTTCGAATTCACCCCTCCACTTT
TRBD1	-	TRBV4-3	TRBJ1-6	CASSQVRGASPLHF	TGCGCCAGCAGCCAAGTCAGGGGGGCTTCACCCCTCCACTTT
TRBD1	-	TRBV15	TRBJ2-1	CATSRDSGTGTQFF	TGTGCCACCAGCAGAGATTCGGGGACAGGGACACAGTTCTTC
-	-	TRBV7-6	TRBJ1-2	CASSLDSNYGYTF	TGTGCCAGCAGCTTGGACAGTAACTATGGCTACACCTTC
-	-	TRBV24-1	TRBJ1-2	CATSDSIFSYTF	TGTGCCACCAGTGATTCAATTTTCAGCTACACCTTC
TRBD2	-	TRBV11-3	TRBJ2-1	CASSPAGGGRNEQFF	TGTGCCAGCAGCCCAGCGGGAGGGGGGCGGAATGAGCAGTTCTTC
-	-	TRBV20-1	TRBJ2-5	CSASGGKPQKTQYF	TGCAGTGCTAGTGGCGGGAAACCTCAGAAGACCCAGTACTTC
-	-	TRBV11-2	TRBJ1-5	CASSLDRGNQPQHF	TGTGCCAGCAGCTTAGATCGGGGGAATCAGCCCCAGCATTTT
TRBD2	-	TRBV6-6	TRBJ2-3	CASSPLAGGPSTDTQYF	TGTGCCAGCAGTCCCCTAGCGGGAGGGCCAAGCACAGATACGCAGTATTTT
-	-	TRBV20-1	TRBJ1-2	CSASGGEGPYGYTF	TGCAGTGCTAGTGGGGGGGAGGGGCCCTATGGCTACACCTTC
-	-	TRBV4-2	TRBJ1-5	CASSQGARQPQHF	TGTGCCAGCAGCCAGGGCGCCCGGCAGCCCCAGCATTTT
TRBD2	few	TRBV9	TRBJ2-7	CASSVGSSGSFNDEQYF	TGTGCCAGCAGCGTAGGGAGTAGCGGGAGTTTCAACGACGAGCAGTACTTC
-	once	TRBV19	TRBJ1-1	CASSPSDTIEAFF	TGTGCCAGTAGTCCGTCGGACACTATTGAAGCTTTCTTT
-	once	TRBV6-5	TRBJ2-7	CASKDGGKVNEQYF	TGTGCCAGCAAGGACGGCGGGAAAGTGAACGAGCAGTACTTC
TRBD1	-	TRBV6-4	TRBJ2-5	CASSSGDRVEKAQYF	TGTGCCAGCAGCTCCGGGGACAGGGTGGAAAAGGCCCAGTACTTC
-	-	TRBV11-3	TRBJ2-5	CASSLTQVWGETQYF	TGTGCCAGCAGCCTCACACAGGTCTGGGGAGAGACCCAGTACTTC
-	-	TRBV11-2	TRBJ2-2	CASSPLNTGELFF	TGTGCCAGCAGCCCTTTGAACACCGGGGAGCTGTTTTTT
TRBD1	-	TRBV2	TRBJ1-4	CASGDRDEKLFF	TGTGCCAGCGGAGACAGGGATGAAAAACTGTTTTTT
-	-	TRBV3-1/TRBV3-2	TRBJ1-1	CASSHGLGRIPEAFF	TGTGCCAGCAGCCACGGGTTGGGGAGGATTCCTGAAGCTTTCTTT
TRBD1	-	TRBV5-1	TRBJ2-1	CASSWGQSRHEQFF	TGCGCCAGCAGCTGGGGACAGTCAAGGCATGAGCAGTTCTTC
-	-	TRBV3-1/TRBV3-2	TRBJ1-4	CASSQGTFVEKLFF	TGTGCCAGCAGCCAAGGGACTTTTGTAGAAAAACTGTTTTTT
-	-	TRBV9	TRBJ2-7	CASSQRGFDEQYF	TGTGCCAGCAGCCAGAGGGGGTTTGACGAGCAGTACTTC
-	-	TRBV9	TRBJ1-4	CASSFSDGQSNEKLFF	TGTGCCAGCAGCTTTTCAGACGGACAGTCTAATGAAAAACTGTTTTTT
-	once	TRBV18	TRBJ2-7	CASSMTPGSYEQYF	TGTGCCAGCTCAATGACCCCGGGAAGCTACGAGCAGTACTTC
TRBD2	-	TRBV5-4	TRBJ2-1	CASSPGTSGNNEQFF	TGTGCCAGCAGCCCCGGGACTAGCGGGAACAATGAGCAGTTCTTC
TRBD1	-	TRBV7-2	TRBJ1-3	CASSLTGPSGNTIYF	TGTGCCAGCAGCTTGACAGGGCCCTCTGGAAACACCATATATTTT
TRBD2	-	TRBV18	TRBJ2-1	CASSPGLAGVRGDEQFF	TGTGCCAGCTCACCGGGACTAGCGGGAGTTCGGGGCGATGAGCAGTTCTTC
-	once	TRBV14	TRBJ1-2	CASSQIYGSYGYTF	TGTGCCAGCAGCCAGATATACGGGAGCTATGGCTACACCTTC
-	once	TRBV6-5	TRBJ1-1	CASRNLAEAFF	TGTGCCAGCAGAAACCTAGCTGAAGCTTTCTTT
-	few	TRBV16	TRBJ1-2	CASSQSSGPYGYTF	TGTGCCAGCAGCCAATCTAGCGGCCCCTATGGCTACACCTTC
TRBD1	-	TRBV6-5	TRBJ1-6	CAYQSGGTGTSPLHF	TGTGCCTACCAGAGTGGGGGGACAGGGACCTCACCCCTCCACTTT
-	-	TRBV9	TRBJ2-1	CASSVGVGGPLLYNEQFF	TGTGCCAGCAGCGTAGGAGTCGGGGGGCCCCTCCTCTACAATGAGCAGTTCTTC
-	-	TRBV19	TRBJ2-7	CASSIDLGPYEQYF	TGTGCCAGTAGTATAGACCTGGGCCCCTACGAGCAGTACTTC
-	once	TRBV6-2/TRBV6-3	TRBJ1-2	CASSYSAVGRSGYGYTF	TGTGCCAGCAGTTACTCGGCCGTAGGCCGATCGGGCTATGGCTACACCTTC
-	-	TRBV9	TRBJ2-5	CASSRGARTGETQYF	TGTGCCAGCAGTAGGGGTGCGCGGACGGGTGAGACCCAGTACTTC